Following are 28 T cell receptor beta chains from one sample sequenced in a study of blood T cell repertoires in COVID-19. TCRdb's table, derived via immunoSEQ multiplex PCR, lists solely in-frame clones and lacks some. Of 75,000 to 100,000 clones in the sample, nearly 90% were seen once. Source material: peripheral blood. These receptors came from a man between 70 and 80 years old with acute or convalescent COVID-19.

This chain joins TRBV30 and TRBJ2-5; possible D gene TRBD2, 6 bases. Germline CDR1 reads GTSNPN; CDR2 reads SVGIG (reference sequence). Trimming took off 0 bases at V and 2 bases at J, with 13 bases between the two ends. The CDR3 length is 15 residues. The DNA for the CDR3 is TGTGCCTGGAGTGTAAGCTCGCGGGGTCAAGAGACCCAGTACTTC. Its protein is CAWSVSSRGQETQYF.

To note about this clone: One end of the junction is discordant with germline, which a read error may explain. J is TRBJ2-3 and V is TRBV27, with a possible D match to TRBD2 (5 bases). Germline CDR1 MNHEY, CDR2 SMNVEV (reference sequence). This CDR3 spans 13 amino acids. The CDR3 DNA is TGTGCCAGCAGTCCGGCTAGCAGAGATACGCAGTATTTT. It specifies CASSPASRDTQYF.

This rearrangement joins TRBV18 to TRBJ2-2; the D gene is possibly TRBD2 (6 bases). The CDR3 spans 16 residues. Trimming removed 3 bases from V and 0 bases from J, with 11 bases in between. Germline CDR1 and CDR2: KGHSH and LQKENI. The CDR3 protein is CASSPVGGANTGELFF. The CDR3 region has the DNA TGTGCCAGCTCACCTGTAGGAGGGGCGAACACCGGGGAGCTGTTTTTT.

This chain connects TRBV7-8 to TRBJ1-2; 8 bases map to TRBD1. CDR1 is SGHVS and CDR2 is FQNEAQ in the germline V gene. The CDR3 covers 14 residues. With 5 bases clipped from V and 2 bases from J, the junction kept 4 bases outside the gene matches. CDR3 amino acids: CASSPTGGNYGYTF. CDR3 coding DNA: TGTGCCAGCAGCCCCACAGGGGGGAACTATGGCTACACCTTC.

The chain couples TRBV7-8 to TRBJ2-3; 13 bases agree with TRBD2. Losses at the gene ends were 6 bases for V and 5 bases for J; bases not matched to a gene: 8. CDR1 is SGHVS, CDR2 FQNEAQ, per germline. This CDR3 has 16 residues. The CDR3 reads CASRTTSGGAGDTQYF. The CDR3, as DNA: TGTGCCAGCAGGACAACTAGCGGGGGGGCGGGAGATACGCAGTATTTT.

This rearrangement joins TRBV28 to TRBJ1-5; TRBD1 agrees at 12 bases. CDR3 length equals 18 residues. Losses at the gene ends were 3 bases for V and 2 bases for J; bases not matched to a gene: 8. Germline V lookup: CDR1 MDHEN, CDR2 SYDVKM. CDR3 nucleotide sequence: TGTGCCAGCAGTTTCACCGGGACAGGGGGCCGGGGCAATCAGCCCCAGCATTTT. Residues: CASSFTGTGGRGNQPQHF.

CDR3: CASSPGVHSYEQYF. The CDR3 DNA is TGTGCCAGCAGCCCCGGGGTTCACTCCTACGAGCAGTACTTC. The rearrangement uses TRBV3-1 (or the pseudogene TRBV3-2) and TRBJ2-7; possible D gene TRBD2, 5 bases. Germline V gene lookup returns CDR1 LGHDT and CDR2 YNNKEL (reference sequence). The CDR3 extends over 14 amino acids. Between the trimmed V and J ends, which lost 4 bases and 0 bases, there was a span of 10 bases.

The chain carries TRBV5-1 and TRBJ2-5; 7 bases match TRBD1. V shed 2 bases and J 5 bases; nucleotides not matched to a gene: 6. The germline V gene has CDR1 SGHRS and CDR2 YFSETQ. The CDR3 covers 14 residues. For the CDR3, the DNA is TGCGCCAGCAGCTTAGGGGGCTCGGGTGAGACCCAGTACTTC. It is translated as CASSLGGSGETQYF.

The rearrangement uses TRBV19 and TRBJ1-5; no clear D gene. Germline V gives CDR1 LNHDA, CDR2 SQIVND (reference sequence). The CDR3 is 12 residues long. V was shortened by 5 bases and J by 9 bases, with 11 bases between the two germline ends. The CDR3 loop reads CASSHRDPPQHF. In nucleotides, the CDR3 is TGTGCCAGTAGTCACAGAGATCCGCCCCAGCATTTT. Full variable domain (rest looked up from reference TRBV19 and TRBJ1-5): DGGITQSPKYLFRKEGQNVTLSCEQNLNHDAMYWYRQDPGQGLRLIYYSQIVNDFQKGDIAEGYSVSREKKESFPLTVTSAQKNPTAFYLCASSHRDPPQHFGDGTRLSIL.

This clone turned up a few times. This chain joins TRBV2 and TRBJ1-4; 8 nucleotides match TRBD1. Per the germline V gene, CDR1 is SNHLY and CDR2 is FYNNEI. The J segment lost 4 bases and the V segment lost 11 bases, leaving 6 bases of the junction unmatched. CDR3 length: 13 residues. The DNA for the CDR3 is TGTGCCGGTAGGACAGGGATTAATGAAAAACTGTTTTTT. It yields the protein CAGRTGINEKLFF.

In the case of this clone: This same CDR3 is encoded by further DNA sequences in the sample. The J gene is TRBJ1-2, the V gene TRBV28; a weak D match, TRBD1 (6 bases). Per the germline V gene, CDR1 is MDHEN and CDR2 is SYDVKM. V lost 2 bases and J lost 2, with 6 bases in between. The CDR3 is made up of 13 amino acids. The CDR3 DNA is TGTGCCAGCAGTTTAACAGGGAACTATGGCTACACCTTC. Translated, it gives CASSLTGNYGYTF.

The chain employs TRBV28 and TRBJ1-6; D is perhaps TRBD1 (5 bases). The CDR3 runs to 14 residues. CDR1 is MDHEN, CDR2 SYDVKM, per germline. V lost 10 bases, J lost 7 bases, and 17 bases lay in between. Written as DNA, the CDR3 is TGTGCCACCTCTACAGGTCTAGGGAATTCACCCCTCCACTTT. As protein: CATSTGLGNSPLHF. Together with reference TRBV28 and TRBJ1-6, the CDR3 gives the full variable domain: DVKVTQSSRYLVKRTGEKVFLECVQDMDHENMFWYRQDPGLGLRLIYFSYDVKMKEKGDIPEGYSVSREKKERFSLILESASTNQTSMYLCATSTGLGNSPLHFGNGTRLTVT.

The V call is TRBV14, the J call TRBJ2-3; weak D call: TRBD2 (7 bases). Between the trimmed V and J ends, which lost 3 bases and 3 bases, there was a span of 10 bases. Looked up from germline, CDR1 is SGHDN and CDR2 is FVKESK. There are 14 residues in the CDR3. CDR3 loop: CASSQGGQTDTQYF. The CDR3 nucleotides are TGTGCCAGCAGCCAGGGGGGGCAGACAGATACGCAGTATTTT. Together with reference TRBV14 and TRBJ2-3, the CDR3 gives the full variable domain: EAGVTQFPSHSVIEKGQTVTLRCDPISGHDNLYWYRRVMGKEIKFLLHFVKESKQDESGMPNNRFLAERTGGTYSTLKVQPAELEDSGVYFCASSQGGQTDTQYFGPGTRLTVL.

This clone was seen once. CDR3 loop: CASSQDLRAGGTEAFF. The CDR3 DNA reads as TGTGCCAGCAGCCAAGATCTTCGGGCAGGGGGCACTGAAGCTTTCTTT. The chain has TRBV14 and TRBJ1-1, with 7 positions matching TRBD1. V was pared by 0 bases and J by 4 bases, with 8 bases of the junction left unmatched. Per the germline V gene, CDR1 is SGHDN and CDR2 is FVKESK. This CDR3 contains 16 residues.

This chain links TRBV28 with TRBJ1-2, with TRBD1 matching over 8 bases. The CDR3 loop spans 15 amino acids. Unmatched junction bases numbered 9, after V lost 2 bases and J lost 7 bases. CDR1 MDHEN and CDR2 SYDVKM come from the germline V gene. In nucleotides, the CDR3 is TGTGCCAGCAGTTTAGGAGGCAGGGGGCAGGGTGGCTACACCTTC. It encodes CASSLGGRGQGGYTF.

Comment on this clone: The same CDR3 also results from other DNA sequences found in this sample. The chain links TRBV12-3 or TRBV12-4 to TRBJ1-2, with TRBD1 matching over 8 bases. This CDR3 has 13 amino acids. V lost 5 bases to trimming and J lost 5 bases; unmatched junction nucleotides: 4. In DNA, the CDR3 is TGTGCCAGCAGTCGGGACAGGTTATATGGCTACACCTTC. Residues: CASSRDRLYGYTF.

This clone came up once. V is TRBV28 and J is TRBJ1-1; 7 bases fit TRBD1. Germline V gene lookup returns CDR1 MDHEN and CDR2 SYDVKM. The V segment lost 5 bases and the J segment 7 bases; nucleotides outside the gene matches: 7. This CDR3 has 13 residues. CDR3: CASSQGGWGEAFF. In nucleotides, the CDR3 is TGTGCCAGCAGTCAAGGGGGCTGGGGTGAAGCTTTCTTT.

V is TRBV7-2 and J is TRBJ2-3, with D possibly matching TRBD1 (6 bases). CDR1 and CDR2 (germline): SGHTA, FQGNSA. Trimming shortened V by 0 bases and J by 2 bases, and 15 bases separated the two germline ends. The CDR3 consists of 17 residues. CDR3 region: CASSLAFSQGFTDTQYF. Written as DNA, the CDR3 is TGTGCCAGCAGCTTAGCTTTTTCCCAGGGGTTCACAGATACGCAGTATTTT.

The chain has TRBV2 and TRBJ1-4, with TRBD1 as a possible D gene (5 bases). Trimming stripped 4 bases from V and 13 bases from J, with 13 bases between. Germline CDR1 and CDR2: SNHLY and FYNNEI. This CDR3 has 12 amino acids. The CDR3 reads CASSGNPGLLFF. The CDR3 nucleotides read TGTGCCAGCAGTGGGAATCCAGGGTTACTGTTTTTT.

This clone came up once. This sequence joins TRBV19 and TRBJ2-5; TRBD1 is a possible D gene (5 bases). The length of the CDR3 is 15 residues. The germline CDR1 and CDR2 sequences are LNHDA and SQIVND (reference sequence). V was pared by 5 bases and J by 1 base, with 14 bases between. The CDR3 loop is CASSRWLGPQETQYF. The CDR3 DNA follows: TGTGCCAGTAGTCGGTGGTTGGGGCCCCAAGAGACCCAGTACTTC. The full variable domain, its missing parts supplied by reference TRBV19 and TRBJ2-5, is DGGITQSPKYLFRKEGQNVTLSCEQNLNHDAMYWYRQDPGQGLRLIYYSQIVNDFQKGDIAEGYSVSREKKESFPLTVTSAQKNPTAFYLCASSRWLGPQETQYFGPGTRLLVL.

The chain carries TRBV7-9 and TRBJ1-1; D not resolved. CDR1 is SEHNR, CDR2 FQNEAQ, per germline (reference sequence). V lost 5 bases, J lost 3 bases, and 10 bases lay in between. The CDR3 length is 13 residues. The CDR3 loop is CASSEAVYTEAFF. In DNA, the CDR3 is TGTGCCAGCAGCGAGGCGGTATACACTGAAGCTTTCTTT.

The V and J genes are TRBV28 and TRBJ2-7; 7 bases align to TRBD1. Germline assignment: CDR1 MDHEN and CDR2 SYDVKM. J lost 0 bases, V lost 1 base, and 3 bases had no gene match. The CDR3 spans 15 residues. In DNA form, the CDR3 reads TGTGCCAGCAGTTTATCTGGGGACAGCTCCTACGAGCAGTACTTC. This codes for CASSLSGDSSYEQYF.

The gene calls are TRBV9 and TRBJ2-1, with D maybe TRBD1 (6 bases). The CDR3 totals 15 residues. Between the trimmed V and J ends, which lost 0 bases and 4 bases, there was a span of 11 bases. Germline lookup yields CDR1 SGDLS and CDR2 YYNGEE. Written as DNA, the CDR3 is TGTGCCAGCAGCGTAGAAGGGGGAGAGTACAATGAGCAGTTCTTC. Protein product: CASSVEGGEYNEQFF.

The rearrangement links TRBV29-1 to TRBJ1-2; 10 nucleotides match TRBD1. The CDR3 runs 12 residues. Germline CDR1 and CDR2: SQVTM and ANQGSEA. V shed 3 bases and J 7 bases; nucleotides not matched to a gene: 2. This CDR3 is CSVDRTGGGYTF. The CDR3 DNA follows: TGCAGCGTTGATAGGACAGGGGGTGGCTACACCTTC.

The chain couples TRBV12-2 to TRBJ1-3; the DNA was not compared with TRBD1, the D call given in the table. TRBV12-2 is given as a pseudogene. The CDR3 is 15 amino acids. The CDR3 nucleotides are TGTGCAAGTCGCTCACAGGGGAAGGGAGGAAACACCATATATTTT. As protein: CASRSQGKGGNTIYF.

The V call is TRBV23-1, the J call TRBJ2-7; D unclear. TRBV23-1 is identified as an open reading frame with a role that is uncertain. Trimming left V 3 bases short and J 1 base short, with 16 bases between. The length of the CDR3 is 16 residues. The chain's CDR3 is CASSHLGPVTSYEQYV. The CDR3 nucleotides are TGCGCCAGCAGTCATTTAGGTCCCGTGACTTCCTACGAGCAGTACGTC.

The CDR3 sequence: CASSYSTGAEAFF. The CDR3 bases are TGTGCCAGCAGTTACTCAACGGGAGCTGAAGCTTTCTTT. The V gene is TRBV6-5, the J gene TRBJ1-1, with no clear D. V lost 0 bases and J lost 6, with 8 bases in between. This CDR3 region has 13 residues. CDR1 and CDR2 from the germline V gene are MNHEY and SVGAGI.

The J gene is TRBJ2-4, the V gene TRBV12-5; perhaps TRBD2 as D (5 bases). CDR3 length equals 15 residues. V dropped 5 bases and J dropped 3 bases, with 14 bases sitting between them. CDR1 is LGHNT, CDR2 FRNRAP, per germline. This CDR3 is CASGPRTGGKNIQYF. CDR3 DNA sequence: TGTGCTAGTGGTCCCCGGACCGGAGGCAAAAACATTCAGTACTTC.